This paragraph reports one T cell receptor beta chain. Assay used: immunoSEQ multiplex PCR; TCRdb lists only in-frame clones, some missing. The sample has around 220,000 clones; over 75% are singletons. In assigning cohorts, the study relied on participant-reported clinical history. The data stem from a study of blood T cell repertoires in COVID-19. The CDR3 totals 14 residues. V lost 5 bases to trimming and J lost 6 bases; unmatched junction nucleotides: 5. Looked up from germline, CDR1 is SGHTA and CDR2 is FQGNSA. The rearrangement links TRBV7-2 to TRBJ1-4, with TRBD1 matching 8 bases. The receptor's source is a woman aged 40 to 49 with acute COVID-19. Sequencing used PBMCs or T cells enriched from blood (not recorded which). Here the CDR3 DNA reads TGTGCCAGCAGCGACAGGGGTTGGTATGAAAAACTGTTTTTT. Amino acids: CASSDRGWYEKLFF.